This T cell receptor (beta chain) was captured in a study of identical twins. Broader study findings: There were fewer insertions in abundant cord blood beta clonotypes, but memory repertoires showed no such pattern.

The V and J ends lost 3 bases and 0 bases, in that order; junction bases with no gene match: 5. Germline values: CDR1 DFQATT, CDR2 SNEGSKA (reference sequence). The CDR3 has 15 residues. Remarks on this clonotype: Its matching antigen is unknown.

TCRdb re-analysed the 5' RACE reads in MiXCR, keeping a single row per CDR3 protein. The sample contains around 530,000 distinct CDR3 sequences, about 15% of which appear only once. A further study also used this sample, focusing on yellow fever vaccine responses in identical twins.

Sequenced input: CD4+ T cells sorted from blood. This sequence originates from a woman between 18 and 29 years old in good health. This chain joins TRBV20-1 and TRBJ2-3; the match to TRBD2 covers 8 bases. CDR3 sequence (DNA): TGCAGTGCTAGGGGGCGGGGGGCTAGCACAGATACGCAGTATTTT. Translating it yields CSARGRGASTDTQYF.